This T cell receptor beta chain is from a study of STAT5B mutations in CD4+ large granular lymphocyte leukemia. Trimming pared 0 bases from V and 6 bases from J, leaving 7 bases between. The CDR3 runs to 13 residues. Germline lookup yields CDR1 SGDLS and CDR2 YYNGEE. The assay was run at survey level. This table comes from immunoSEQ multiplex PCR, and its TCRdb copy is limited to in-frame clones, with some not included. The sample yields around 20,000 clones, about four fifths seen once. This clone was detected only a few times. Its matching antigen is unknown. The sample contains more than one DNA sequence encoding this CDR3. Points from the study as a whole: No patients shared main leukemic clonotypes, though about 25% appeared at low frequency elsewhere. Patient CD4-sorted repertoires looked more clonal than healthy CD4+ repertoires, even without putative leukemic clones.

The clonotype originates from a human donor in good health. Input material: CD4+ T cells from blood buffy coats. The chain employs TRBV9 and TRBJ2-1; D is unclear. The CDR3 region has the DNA TGTGCCAGCAGCGTAGGTCTAGGCAATGAGCAGTTCTTC. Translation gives CASSVGLGNEQFF.